This T cell receptor (beta chain) was documented in a study of cytomegalovirus exposure and HLA in healthy donors. Points from the study as a whole: It was likely that a cluster of highly shared sequence variants was a sequencing artifact. By a later analysis, the bulk of CMV-associated TCR beta chains appeared HLA-restricted.

As concerns this clone: Its specificity is unknown.

PCR employed 60 Vbeta and 13 Jbeta primers. Clones were sequenced by immunoSEQ multiplex PCR, and TCRdb holds only the in-frame ones, with some missing. The data contain about 120,000 clones, around three quarters of them singletons. There were likely unrecorded immune exposures, though donors were nominally healthy when sampled. The source of this sequence is a male donor in good health and CMV-seronegative. Sequencing used PBMCs.

This CDR3 is CASTSNADRGTEAFF. The CDR3 DNA follows: TGTGCCAGCACCTCAAATGCGGACAGGGGGACTGAAGCTTTCTTT. The rearrangement links TRBV28 to TRBJ1-1; TRBD1 aligns across 10 bases. V was clipped by 7 bases and J by 5 bases; unmatched bases: 10. The CDR3 runs 15 residues. Germline CDR1 and CDR2: MDHEN and SYDVKM.